The 8 T cell receptor beta chains presented below share a single source sample, sequenced in a study of blood T cell repertoires in COVID-19. Sequencing was performed with immunoSEQ multiplex PCR; in TCRdb, only in-frame clones are kept and a portion is missing. The profile shows approximately 91,000 clones, 70% to 90% of them singletons. Sample: peripheral blood. These TCRs come from a man aged 70 or older with acute or convalescent COVID-19.

J is TRBJ1-1 and V is TRBV11-1, with 8 nucleotides matching TRBD1. V shed 3 bases and J 3 bases; nucleotides not matched to a gene: 6. The CDR3 covers 15 residues. Germline CDR1 reads SGHAT; CDR2 reads FQDESV (reference sequence). The CDR3 DNA sequence: TGTGCCAGCAGCTTTAATCCGGGACAGGACACTGAAGCTTTCTTT. Amino acids: CASSFNPGQDTEAFF. Filled out from reference TRBV11-1 and TRBJ1-1, the complete variable domain reads EAEVAQSPRYKITEKSQAVAFWCDPISGHATLYWYRQILGQGPELLVQFQDESVVDDSQLPKDRFSAERLKGVDSTLKIQPAELGDSAMYLCASSFNPGQDTEAFFGQGTRLTVV.

This clone was recorded only once. The CDR3 DNA reads as TGTGCCAGCAGCGTAGCTCTCGGGACTAGCGGGGGCAATGAGCAGTTCTTC. Residues: CASSVALGTSGGNEQFF. The chain employs TRBV9 and TRBJ2-1; 14 bases match TRBD2. This CDR3 has 17 amino acids. V lost 0 bases, J lost 6 bases, and 5 bases stayed unmatched. Germline values: CDR1 SGDLS, CDR2 YYNGEE.

The J gene is TRBJ1-2, the V gene TRBV29-1; 10 positions agree with TRBD1. The CDR3 consists of 19 residues. Germline V gene lookup returns CDR1 SQVTM and CDR2 ANQGSEA. V trimming: 5 bases; J trimming: 2 bases; junction bases outside the gene matches: 20. This CDR3 is CSVLPSGWGSGQGNYGYTF. The DNA of the CDR3 is TGCAGCGTTTTACCCTCCGGTTGGGGCTCGGGACAGGGGAACTATGGCTACACCTTC.

The count of this clone is one. V usage is TRBV3-1 (or the pseudogene TRBV3-2) and J usage is TRBJ1-2; the D gene is possibly TRBD1 (6 bases). V lost 0 bases and J lost 3, with 14 bases in between. CDR3 length equals 16 residues. Germline V gene sequence: CDR1 LGHDT, CDR2 YNNKEL (reference sequence). The CDR3 DNA sequence: TGTGCCAGCAGCCAAGACCCCAGGGGATATGACTATGGCTACACCTTC. It is translated as CASSQDPRGYDYGYTF.

The chain is built from TRBV30 and TRBJ2-3; 9 bases map to TRBD1. The CDR3 totals 15 residues. Germline V gene sequence: CDR1 GTSNPN, CDR2 SVGIG (reference sequence). V was clipped by 4 bases and J by 6 bases; unmatched bases: 11. Here the CDR3 reads CAWNRPGQGGDTQYF. Written as DNA, the CDR3 is TGTGCCTGGAACCGTCCGGGACAGGGAGGGGATACGCAGTATTTT.

J is TRBJ2-5 and V is TRBV9; 8 bases align to TRBD2. After removal of 4 bases from V and 3 bases from J, the junction contained 8 bases not matched to a gene. Looked up from germline, CDR1 is SGDLS and CDR2 is YYNGEE. This CDR3 region has 15 residues. The CDR3, as DNA: TGTGCCAGCAGCTCATCGGGGGGGCCGGAAGAGACCCAGTACTTC. Encoded protein: CASSSSGGPEETQYF.

This chain joins TRBV2 and TRBJ1-1, with 7 bases that match TRBD1. This CDR3 region has 15 residues. V lost 8 bases to trimming and J lost 0 bases; unmatched junction nucleotides: 9. The germline gives CDR1 SNHLY, CDR2 FYNNEI. CDR3 in amino acids: CASSTYRGVNTEAFF. DNA for the CDR3: TGTGCCAGCTCTACCTACAGGGGAGTGAACACTGAAGCTTTCTTT.

V usage is TRBV6-6 and J usage is TRBJ1-5; 7 nucleotides align to TRBD1. Per the germline V gene, CDR1 is MNHNY and CDR2 is SVGAGI (reference sequence). The CDR3 covers 14 residues. The V and J ends lost 7 bases and 3 bases, in that order; junction bases with no gene match: 6. The chain's CDR3 is CASTSGQHNQPQHF. CDR3 nucleotide sequence: TGTGCCAGCACCTCGGGACAGCACAATCAGCCCCAGCATTTT.